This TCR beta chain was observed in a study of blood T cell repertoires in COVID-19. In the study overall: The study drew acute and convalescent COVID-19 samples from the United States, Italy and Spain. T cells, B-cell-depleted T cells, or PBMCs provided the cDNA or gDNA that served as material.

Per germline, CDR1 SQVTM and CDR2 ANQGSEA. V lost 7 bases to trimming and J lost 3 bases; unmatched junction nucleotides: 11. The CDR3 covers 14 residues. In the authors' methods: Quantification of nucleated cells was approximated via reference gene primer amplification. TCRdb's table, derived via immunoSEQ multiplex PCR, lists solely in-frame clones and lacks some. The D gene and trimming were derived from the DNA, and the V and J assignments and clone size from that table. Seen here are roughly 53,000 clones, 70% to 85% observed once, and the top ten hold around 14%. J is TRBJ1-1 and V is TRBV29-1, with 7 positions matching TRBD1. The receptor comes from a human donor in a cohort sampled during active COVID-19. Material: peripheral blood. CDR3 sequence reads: CSAKTGTVDTEAFF. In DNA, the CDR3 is TGCAGCGCCAAGACCGGGACAGTTGACACTGAAGCTTTCTTT.